This note documents a single T cell receptor beta chain sequence. This sample is part of a study of T cell changes during pregnancy in multiple sclerosis. Generated by immunoSEQ multiplex PCR, the TCRdb table keeps only in-frame clones and is missing some. The repertoire holds approximately 82,000 clones, with around 90% as singletons. This TCR came from a female donor with multiple sclerosis, enrolled in a pregnancy study. The sample in question was CD4+ T cells from peripheral blood mononuclear cells, obtained in the second trimester of pregnancy.

The CDR3: CASQREAGTKETQYF. DNA for the CDR3: TGTGCCAGTCAAAGAGAAGCCGGGACAAAAGAGACCCAGTACTTC. The rearrangement links TRBV19 to TRBJ2-5, with D possibly being TRBD1 (6 bases). The germline V gene has CDR1 LNHDA and CDR2 SQIVND (reference sequence). The CDR3 runs 15 residues. V was trimmed by 8 bases and J by 3 bases, leaving 19 bases between them. The variable domain in full, completed from reference TRBV19 and TRBJ2-5, reads DGGITQSPKYLFRKEGQNVTLSCEQNLNHDAMYWYRQDPGQGLRLIYYSQIVNDFQKGDIAEGYSVSREKKESFPLTVTSAQKNPTAFYLCASQREAGTKETQYFGPGTRLLVL.